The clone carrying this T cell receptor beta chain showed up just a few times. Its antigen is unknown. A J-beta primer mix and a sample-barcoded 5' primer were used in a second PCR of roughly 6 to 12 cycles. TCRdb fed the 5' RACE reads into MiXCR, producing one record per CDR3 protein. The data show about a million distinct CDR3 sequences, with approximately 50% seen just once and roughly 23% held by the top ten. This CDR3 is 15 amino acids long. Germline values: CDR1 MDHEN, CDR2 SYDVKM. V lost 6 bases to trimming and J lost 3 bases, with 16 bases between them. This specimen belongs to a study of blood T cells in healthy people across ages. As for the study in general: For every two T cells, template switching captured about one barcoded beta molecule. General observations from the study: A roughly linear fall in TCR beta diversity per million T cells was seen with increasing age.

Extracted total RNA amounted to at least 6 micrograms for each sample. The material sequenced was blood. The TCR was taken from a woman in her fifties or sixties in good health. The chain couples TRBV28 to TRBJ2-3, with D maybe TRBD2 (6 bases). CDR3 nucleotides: TGTGCCAGCAGCCCCCCGCTAGGAGGGACAGATACGCAGTATTTT. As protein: CASSPPLGGTDTQYF.